Ten or more counts support the clone carrying this T cell receptor beta chain. Antigen specificity is unknown. The sample belongs to a study of T cell repertoires in cytomegalovirus infection. On the study more broadly: Matching HLA type, along with CMV infection, was indicated by public TCR beta signatures. Study-wide results and limits: The ex vivo response was dominated by HLA-C-restricted CMV-specific TCR beta clonotypes.

The germline V and J ends were trimmed by 0 bases and 0 bases, with 18 bases remaining between them. This CDR3 is 19 amino acids long. In germline, CDR1 is SGHTA, CDR2 FQGNSA. TCRdb processed the reads anew with MiXCR; each CDR3 protein has one entry. The table shows 150,000 to 200,000 distinct CDR3 sequences, with 8% to 10% occurring only once. V usage is TRBV7-2 and J usage is TRBJ2-1, with D unclear. The TCR originated in a human donor in good health (CMV status not recorded). Some clones in this sample may be carry-over from other donors' samples. The specimen sequenced was PBMCs. CDR3 DNA: TGTGCCAGCAGCTTAGCGGTCCGGCTCTCCATGTACTCCTACAATGAGCAGTTCTTC. Protein product: CASSLAVRLSMYSYNEQFF.